Listed below are T cell receptor beta chains from one sample, sequenced in a study of type 1 and type 2 diabetes patients. One entry per CDR3 protein, called by TCRdb with MiXCR from the multiplex PCR reads. This table holds 250,000 or so distinct CDR3 sequences, 45% to 60% found once. Material for sequencing was peripheral blood mononuclear cells (PBMCs). The origin of the receptors is a young man with type 2 diabetes. The CDR3 runs from the conserved cysteine through the conserved F or W.

CASSPGLAGGSEQYF	TRBJ2-7	15	TRBV7-3
CASRGQGAIAGALDEQFF	TRBJ2-1	18	TRBV2
CAILGTGGSYNEQFF	TRBJ2-1	15	TRBV10-3
CASRAGSPTGELFF	TRBJ2-2	14	TRBV2
CASSQEGAHRETQYF	TRBJ2-5	15	TRBV4-1
CASSISSPTGELFF	TRBJ2-2	14	TRBV19
CSVEGDLYGYTF	TRBJ1-2	12	TRBV29-1
CASRSSGGAYEQYF	TRBJ2-7	14	TRBV19
CASSLVSRSETQYF	TRBJ2-5	14	TRBV7-2
CASRLATQETQYF	TRBJ2-5	13	TRBV19
CSASSTPSSGNTGELFF	TRBJ2-2	17	TRBV20-1
CASSPDRDHQPQHF	TRBJ1-5	14	TRBV28
CASRPGQGISPLHF	TRBJ1-6	14	TRBV12-3/TRBV12-4
CASSSRDSQETQYF	TRBJ2-5	14	TRBV5-1
CASSLLGLAGAGTDTQYF	TRBJ2-3	18	TRBV7-3
CASSYAPYEQYF	TRBJ2-7	12	TRBV6-6
CASSFGTIGGNTIYF	TRBJ1-3	15	TRBV7-2
CASSGRGPSYEQYF	TRBJ2-7	14	TRBV14
CASSSFPGGPTF	TRBJ1-2	12	TRBV18
CASSDTSVGYNEQFF	TRBJ2-1	15	TRBV7-9
CASSYTSGLAEETQYF	TRBJ2-5	16	TRBV28
CSVSLPPTNEQFF	TRBJ2-1	13	TRBV29-1